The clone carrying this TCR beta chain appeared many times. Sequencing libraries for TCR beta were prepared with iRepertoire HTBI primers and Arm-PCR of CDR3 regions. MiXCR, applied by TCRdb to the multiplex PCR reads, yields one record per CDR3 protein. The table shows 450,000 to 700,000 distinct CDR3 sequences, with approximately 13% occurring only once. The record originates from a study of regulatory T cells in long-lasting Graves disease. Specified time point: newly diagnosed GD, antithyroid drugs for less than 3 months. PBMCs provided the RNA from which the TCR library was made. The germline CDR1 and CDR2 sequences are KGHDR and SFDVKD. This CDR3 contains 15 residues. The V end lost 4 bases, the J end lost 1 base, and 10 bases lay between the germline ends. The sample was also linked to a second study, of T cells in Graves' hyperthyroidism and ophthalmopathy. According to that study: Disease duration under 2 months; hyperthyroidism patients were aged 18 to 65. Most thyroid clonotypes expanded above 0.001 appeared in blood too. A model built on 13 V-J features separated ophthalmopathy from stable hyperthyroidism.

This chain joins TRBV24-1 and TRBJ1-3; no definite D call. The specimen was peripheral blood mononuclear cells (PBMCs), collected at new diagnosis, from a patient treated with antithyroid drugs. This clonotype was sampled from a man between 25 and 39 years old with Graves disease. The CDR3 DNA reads TGTGCCACCAGTGAGGTCGGTGATTCTGGAAACACCATATATTTT. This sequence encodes CATSEVGDSGNTIYF.